This entry concerns a single T cell receptor (beta chain). Its specific antigen is unknown. The input lacks base qualities; no much larger clone sits a single base away. The same CDR3 can be traced to other DNA sequences in this sample. The sample belongs to a study of cytomegalovirus exposure and HLA in healthy donors (dated by TCRdb to about 2017). As for the study more broadly: An earlier analysis of several hundred of the donors reported 250 to 350 Gb of sequence data and 100 million to 120 million unique TCR beta sequences obtained from about 200 million T cells. An early release covering around 630 HLA-typed donors comprised 300 to 350 gigabases of sequencing data and tens of millions of unique TCR sequences. Of the roughly 410 genotyped donors, roughly 76% were placed in the genetic ancestry cluster associated with self-reported Caucasian donors. The study aimed to test whether signatures of past pathogen exposure could be identified by cataloging public T cell receptors. The T cell repertoires of around 730 subjects were profiled by immunosequencing and related to cytomegalovirus serostatus. Along with the approximately 700-subject first cohort, a separate validation cohort of 120 different subjects was used. The study combined high-throughput TCR immunosequencing, statistical association of individual TCRs with disease status, and machine learning to predict cytomegalovirus infection status. In a later analysis, previously published TCR beta repertoires from more than 500 donors were re-analyzed and high-resolution HLA genotyping was added so that TCR occurrence patterns could be studied. In the later analysis, no new phenotypic data were used to find candidate immune exposures; instead, reliance was placed on TCR beta sequences and their occurrence across donors. An earlier analysis of approximately 640 of the donors applied high-throughput TCR beta sequencing to assess whether each TCR beta V gene segment acted as functional or pseudogenic. Donor age, sex, ethnicity and CMV serostatus were collected together with the repertoire data. A later genetic analysis used genome-wide SNP genotypes for about three fifths of the 666 donors, treating that subset as a discovery cohort. All discovery cohort repertoires had been generated on a single sequencing platform. HLA typing included class I and class II loci at four-digit resolution. Typing coverage varied by locus: roughly 629-640 donors for A, B, C, DRB1 and DQB1; more than 500 for DQA1; about 600 for DPA1; around 490 for DPB1. Several DR-DQ haplotypes were treated as single units for association and clustering because of strong linkage in the cohort. Across some 400 genotyped donors of the cohort, an average of about 240,000 unique TCR beta nucleotide sequences per donor were sequenced, and 15% to 20% of those sequences were non-productive. What the work shows at the level of the full study, not this receptor alone: According to a later analysis, parvovirus B19, influenza, CMV and Epstein-Barr virus appeared linked to several top co-occurrence clusters. Correlated functional status among segregating V segments might reflect linkage disequilibrium, but an unknown experimental factor could not be ruled out. Because HLA typing was unavailable for some donors at each locus, only the typed subset was used in association tests. An earlier analysis of roughly 570 of the donors showed that most TCR beta V segments appeared in productive rearrangements either about 87% or about 30% of the time, which broadly matched IMGT annotations. In a later genetic analysis, a missense DCLRE1C variant was associated with V-gene and J-gene trimming of TCR beta chains, and the association was replicated in an independent cohort. A further reported finding was that TCR beta sequences accurately predicted the HLA-A and HLA-B alleles for most subjects in the first cohort. Sequencing depth was assumed to be roughly uniform across donors in the presence/absence analyses, though that assumption may not hold. A later analysis found that HLA-associated TCR beta chains were more clonally expanded and had lower generation probabilities than equally common non-associated chains. Most CMV-associated TCR beta chains appeared to be HLA-restricted in a later analysis, and the HLA associations seemed to be driven largely by CMV exposure. Only TCR beta chains were sequenced in this cohort, and the absence of alpha or paired-chain data limited detectable features. CMV serostatus was the only immune exposure information available for the cohort. In a later analysis, the rate of TCR association differed among HLA loci, with DRB1 alleles having the most associated TCRs and HLA-C alleles having the fewest. In vitro tests confirmed that a few of the cytomegalovirus-associated TCR beta chains recognize cytomegalovirus antigens. Because counts were too low, roughly 16 rarely observed V segments, including chromosome 9 orphons, were excluded from the earlier analysis of several hundred of the donors. Most TCR sequences were observed very rarely across donors, whereas some public TCRs were present in many individuals. Cytomegalovirus status was reported to be diagnosed by the classifier with high specificity and sensitivity in both the original and validation cohorts. When HLA alleles, especially DR and DQ, strongly co-occurred, TCR associations were difficult to assign to individual alleles. It was suggested by the authors that the approach could potentially be generalized to other disease states and immunological phenotypes. According to a later genetic analysis, donors in an Asian-associated ancestry cluster had fewer N-insertions in productive TCRs than the approximately 710-donor mean. At a false discovery rate of 0.05, a later analysis linked 16,951 TCR beta sequences to specific HLA alleles. Some IMGT-functional V segments, including TRBV6-2 and TRBV6-3, could not be distinguished by the 87-base-pair reads and were therefore excluded. A group of highly shared sequence variants was considered likely to be a technical artifact of the sequencing pipeline. In the study, about 150 TCR beta chains were listed as associated with cytomegalovirus.

Libraries were made using the immunoSEQ multiplex PCR assay. A mixture of 60 forward primers for TCR Vbeta segments and 13 reverse primers for TCR Jbeta segments was used in the multiplex PCR. The CDR3 region of rearranged TCR beta genes was amplified from genomic DNA with a multiplex PCR assay. On the Illumina HiSeq System, the amplified TCR beta libraries were sequenced as 87-base-pair reads. As for the original processing: Across the roughly 700 repertoires, a later analysis counted some 80 million unique TCR beta chains, roughly 11 million of which were shared by at least two donors. Raw reads were error-corrected and collapsed into unique sequences by a nearest-neighbor algorithm in which closely related sequences were merged to remove PCR and sequencing errors. To assign V, D and J gene segments, CDR3 sequences were aligned to IMGT reference sequences. Each retained sequence needed at least a six-nucleotide match to both a V gene segment and a J gene segment. Rearrangements were called productive when the CDR3 lacked stop codons and stayed in frame with V and J; all others were non-productive. CDR3 was defined by IMGT convention, running from the second conserved V-encoded cysteine to the conserved J-encoded phenylalanine. Sequences without an unambiguous match to a single V gene segment were excluded from the earlier analysis of about 600 of the donors. In an earlier analysis of several hundred of the donors, a V segment was called functional when productive rearrangements were above 56.7%, and segregating when the standard deviation between donors exceeded 5%. A statistical classification framework was built for diagnosing cytomegalovirus status from the catalog of TCR beta chain sequences. In a later analysis, TCR nucleotide sequences were compared against IMGT/GENE-DB human TR gene sequences so that V and J genes could be assigned. Using the TCRdist pipeline, a later analysis assigned CDR3 sequences along with most-parsimonious VDJ recombination scenarios. In a later analysis, each TCR beta chain was defined by its CDR3 amino acid sequence together with its V-gene family, and reads lacking a unique V-gene family were excluded. A later analysis removed 592 highly shared, low-generation-probability nucleotide sequences to deal with suspected cross-contamination and a sequencing artifact. In a later analysis, a clonal expansion index was calculated for each public chain from normalized within-repertoire ranks of inferred template counts. Generation probabilities in a later analysis came from a VDJ recombination model fitted to out-of-frame rearrangements, and those results were checked against IGoR. Hypergeometric tests were used in a later analysis to score TCR-TCR, TCR-HLA and TCR-CMV co-occurrence, with a repertoire-size bias correction applied to the TCR pairs. A later analysis estimated false discovery rates by permuting HLA or CMV assignments 20 times. In a later analysis, co-occurring TCRs were grouped using DBSCAN, with TCRdist sequence similarity added in when clustering inside HLA-allele-positive subsets. Repertoires with fewer than 30,000 or more than 120,000 public chains were left out of co-occurrence clustering, as were four to six repertoires with anomalous nucleotide sharing. In TCRdb, the immuneACCESS table is reduced to in-frame sequences with V and J assigned. These tables do not hold every clone; where another copy was compared, an unresolved V gene accounts for under half, and the others remain unexplained. V and J calls and clone size follow that table, whereas D and trimming were derived from the DNA. The table for this sample lists tens of thousands of clones; 75% to 85% of them were counted only once. The ten largest clonotypes hold more than 3.5% of the sample.

From V the trimming removes 6 bases and from J it removes 0 bases, while the gene matches leave 7 bases of the junction unaccounted for. CDR1 MNHEY and CDR2 SMNVEV are derived from the germline V gene (reference sequence). There are 16 amino acids in the CDR3, from cysteine to phenylalanine inclusive. Of all the DNA, just the CDR3 is kept, 48 bases in frame from base 1. The cohort consisted of approximately 670 healthy bone marrow donors. At the time of sampling, every cohort member was nominally healthy, though immune exposures that went unrecorded were likely present. The donor was CMV seronegative and was included in the group of approximately 350 seronegative cohort members. A peripheral blood sample was provided by each donor, and peripheral blood mononuclear cells were used for TCR beta sequencing. Genomic DNA extraction from the blood cell samples was performed with the Qiagen DNeasy Blood Extraction Kit.

The rearranged segments are TRBV27 and TRBJ2-3, and TRBD1 aligns with 9 junction nucleotides. The sequencing input was PBMCs. This sequence was found in a man aged 30-40 years in good health and CMV-seronegative. The CDR3 protein is CASSPRQGGSTDTQYF. The DNA reads TGTGCCAGCAGCCCTCGACAGGGGGGTAGCACAGATACGCAGTATTTT.